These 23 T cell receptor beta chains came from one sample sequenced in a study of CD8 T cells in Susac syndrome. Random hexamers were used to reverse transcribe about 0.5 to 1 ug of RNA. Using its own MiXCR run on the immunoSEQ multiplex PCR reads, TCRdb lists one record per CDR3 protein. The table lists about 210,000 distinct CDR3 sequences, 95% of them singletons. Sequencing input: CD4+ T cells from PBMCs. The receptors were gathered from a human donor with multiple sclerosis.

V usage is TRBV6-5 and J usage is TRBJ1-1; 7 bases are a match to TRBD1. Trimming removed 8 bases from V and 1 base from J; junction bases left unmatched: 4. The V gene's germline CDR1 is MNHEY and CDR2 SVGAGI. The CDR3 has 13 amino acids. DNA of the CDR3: TGTGCCAGCGTCAGGGGGGGGAACACTGAAGCTTTCTTT. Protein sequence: CASVRGGNTEAFF.

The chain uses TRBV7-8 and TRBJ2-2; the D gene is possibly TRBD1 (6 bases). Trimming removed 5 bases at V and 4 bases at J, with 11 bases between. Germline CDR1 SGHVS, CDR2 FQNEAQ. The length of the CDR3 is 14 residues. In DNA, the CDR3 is TGTGCCAGCAGCAGAACAGGGATCACCGGGGAGCTGTTTTTT. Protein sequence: CASSRTGITGELFF.

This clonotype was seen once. The CDR3 sequence is CSATPLAGGYNEQFF. The CDR3 DNA reads as TGCAGTGCTACACCATTAGCGGGGGGCTACAATGAGCAGTTCTTC. The rearrangement joins TRBV20-1 to TRBJ2-1; TRBD2 agrees at 10 bases. Trimming removed 4 bases from V and 3 bases from J; junction bases left unmatched: 6. The length of the CDR3 is 15 residues. Germline V gene data show CDR1 as DFQATT and CDR2 as SNEGSKA (reference sequence).

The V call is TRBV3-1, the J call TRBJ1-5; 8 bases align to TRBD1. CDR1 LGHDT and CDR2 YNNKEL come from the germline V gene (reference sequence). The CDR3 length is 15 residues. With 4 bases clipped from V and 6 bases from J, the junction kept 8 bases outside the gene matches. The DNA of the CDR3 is TGTGCCAGCAGCCGGGGACAGGTATGGGGTCAGCCCCAGCATTTT. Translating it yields CASSRGQVWGQPQHF.

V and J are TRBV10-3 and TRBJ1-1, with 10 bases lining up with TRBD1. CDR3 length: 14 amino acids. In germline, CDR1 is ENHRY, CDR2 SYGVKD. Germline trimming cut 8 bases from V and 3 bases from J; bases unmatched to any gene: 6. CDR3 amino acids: CAIVGDRGDTEAFF. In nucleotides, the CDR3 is TGTGCCATCGTTGGGGACAGGGGAGACACTGAAGCTTTCTTT.

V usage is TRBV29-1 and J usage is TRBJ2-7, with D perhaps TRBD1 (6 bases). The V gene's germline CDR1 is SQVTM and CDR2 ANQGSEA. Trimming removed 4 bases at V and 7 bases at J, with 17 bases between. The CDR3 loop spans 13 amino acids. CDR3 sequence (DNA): TGCAGCGTTGCCGGGGACACCTTAGGAGAGCAGTACTTC. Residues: CSVAGDTLGEQYF.

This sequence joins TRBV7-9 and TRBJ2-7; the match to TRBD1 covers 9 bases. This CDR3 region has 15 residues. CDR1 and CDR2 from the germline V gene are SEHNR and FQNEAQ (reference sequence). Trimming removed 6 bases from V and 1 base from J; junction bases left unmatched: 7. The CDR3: CASSTGQGSSYEQYF. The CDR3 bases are TGTGCCAGCAGTACAGGACAGGGGTCTTCCTACGAGCAGTACTTC.

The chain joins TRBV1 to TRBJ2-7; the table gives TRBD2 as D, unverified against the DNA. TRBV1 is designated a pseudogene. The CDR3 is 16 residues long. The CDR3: CTSSGTERGETYEQYF. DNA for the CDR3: TGCACCAGCAGCGGGACAGAGCGGGGGGAAACCTACGAGCAGTACTTC.

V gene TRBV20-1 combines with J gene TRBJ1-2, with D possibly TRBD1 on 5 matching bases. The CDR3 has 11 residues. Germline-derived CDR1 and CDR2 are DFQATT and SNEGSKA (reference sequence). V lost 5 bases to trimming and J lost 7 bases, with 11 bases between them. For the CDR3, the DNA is TGCAGTGCTCGACAGTTGGGTGGCTACACCTTC. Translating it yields CSARQLGGYTF.

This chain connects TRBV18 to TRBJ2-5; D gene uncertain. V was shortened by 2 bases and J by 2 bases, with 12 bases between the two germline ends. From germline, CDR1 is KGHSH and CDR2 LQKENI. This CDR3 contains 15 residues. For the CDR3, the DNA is TGTGCCAGCTCACCATTCGGGCAGCAACAAGAGACCCAGTACTTC. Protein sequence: CASSPFGQQQETQYF. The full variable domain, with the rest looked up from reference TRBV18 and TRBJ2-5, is NAGVMQNPRHLVRRRGQEARLRCSPMKGHSHVYWYRQLPEEGLKFMVYLQKENIIDESGMPKERFSAEFPKEGPSILRIQQVVRGDSAAYFCASSPFGQQQETQYFGPGTRLLVL.

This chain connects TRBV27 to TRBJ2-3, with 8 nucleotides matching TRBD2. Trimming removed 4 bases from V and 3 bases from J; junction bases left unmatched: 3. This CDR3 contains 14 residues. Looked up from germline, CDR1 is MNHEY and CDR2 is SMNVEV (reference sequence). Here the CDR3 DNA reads TGTGCCAGCAGTTATGGCGGGAGGACAGATACGCAGTATTTT. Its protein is CASSYGGRTDTQYF.

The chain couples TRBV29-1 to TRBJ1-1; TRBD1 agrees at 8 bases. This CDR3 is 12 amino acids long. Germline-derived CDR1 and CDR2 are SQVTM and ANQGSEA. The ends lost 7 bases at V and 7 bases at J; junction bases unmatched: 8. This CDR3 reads CSAGQGMLEAFF. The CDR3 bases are TGCAGCGCCGGACAGGGAATGCTTGAAGCTTTCTTT.

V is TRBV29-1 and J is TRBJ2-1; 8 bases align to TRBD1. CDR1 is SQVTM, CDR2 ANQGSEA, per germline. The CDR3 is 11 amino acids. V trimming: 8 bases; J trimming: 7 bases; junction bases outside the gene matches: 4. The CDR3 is CSSYRGNEQFF. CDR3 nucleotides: TGCAGCTCCTACAGGGGGAATGAGCAGTTCTTC.

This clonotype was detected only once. The CDR3 loop reads CSARDLGQQYF. CDR3 DNA: TGCAGTGCTAGAGATCTCGGCCAGCAGTACTTC. The chain joins TRBV20-1 to TRBJ2-7; D remains ambiguous. Per germline, CDR1 DFQATT and CDR2 SNEGSKA (reference sequence). This CDR3 has 11 amino acids. V gave up 0 bases and J gave up 8 bases, with 8 bases separating them.

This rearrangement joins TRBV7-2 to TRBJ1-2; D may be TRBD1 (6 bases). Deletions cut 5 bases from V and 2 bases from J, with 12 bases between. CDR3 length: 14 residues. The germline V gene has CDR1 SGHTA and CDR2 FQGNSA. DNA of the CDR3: TGTGCCAGCAGCCCCCAGGACAGCAACTATGGCTACACCTTC. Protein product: CASSPQDSNYGYTF.

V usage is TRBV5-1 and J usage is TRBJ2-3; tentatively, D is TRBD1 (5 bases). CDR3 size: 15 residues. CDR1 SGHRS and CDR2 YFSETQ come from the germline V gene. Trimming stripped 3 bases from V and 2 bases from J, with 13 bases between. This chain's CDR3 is CASSSDGHPTDTQYF. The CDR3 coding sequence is TGCGCCAGCAGCTCGGATGGACACCCCACAGATACGCAGTATTTT.

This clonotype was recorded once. The chain's CDR3 is CSASAPGTF. In nucleotides, the CDR3 is TGCAGTGCGTCAGCACCAGGCACCTTC. The chain couples TRBV20-1 to TRBJ1-2; D uncertain. The length of the CDR3 is 9 residues. The ends were cut back, 6 bases at V and 13 bases at J, with 12 bases in the middle. Germline loops: CDR1 DFQATT, CDR2 SNEGSKA (reference sequence).

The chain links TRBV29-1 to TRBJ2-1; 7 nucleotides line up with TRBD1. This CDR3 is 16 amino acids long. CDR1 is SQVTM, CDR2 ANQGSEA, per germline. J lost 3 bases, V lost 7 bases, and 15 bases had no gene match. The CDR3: CSGGEQGSWIYNEQFF. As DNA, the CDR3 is TGCAGCGGCGGCGAACAGGGGTCTTGGATCTACAATGAGCAGTTCTTC.

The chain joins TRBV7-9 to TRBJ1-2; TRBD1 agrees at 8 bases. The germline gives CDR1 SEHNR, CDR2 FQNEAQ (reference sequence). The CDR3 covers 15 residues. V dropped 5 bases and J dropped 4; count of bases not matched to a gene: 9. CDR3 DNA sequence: TGTGCCAGCAGCCCTGGGACAGGTTTCGCCTATGGCTACACCTTC. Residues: CASSPGTGFAYGYTF.

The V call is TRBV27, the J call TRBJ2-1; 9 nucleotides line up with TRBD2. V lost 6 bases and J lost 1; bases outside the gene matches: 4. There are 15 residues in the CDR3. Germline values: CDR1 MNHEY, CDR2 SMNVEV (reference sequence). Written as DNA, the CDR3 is TGTGCCAGCAGGACTACTAGCGGGTCCTACAATGAGCAGTTCTTC. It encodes CASRTTSGSYNEQFF.

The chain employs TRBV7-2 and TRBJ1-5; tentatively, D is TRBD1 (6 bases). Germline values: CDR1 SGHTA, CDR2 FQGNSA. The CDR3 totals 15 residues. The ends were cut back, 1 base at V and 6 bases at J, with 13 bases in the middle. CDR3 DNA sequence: TGTGCCAGCAGCTTAGTAGGGAGGGGGGTTCAGCCCCAGCATTTT. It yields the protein CASSLVGRGVQPQHF.

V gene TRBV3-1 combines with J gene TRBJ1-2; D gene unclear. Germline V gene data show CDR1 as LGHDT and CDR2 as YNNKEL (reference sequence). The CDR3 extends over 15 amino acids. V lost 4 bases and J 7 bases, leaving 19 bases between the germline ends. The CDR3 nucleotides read TGTGCCAGCAGCCCCAACGTTGTAGGGAGGGTTGGCTACACCTTC. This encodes CASSPNVVGRVGYTF.

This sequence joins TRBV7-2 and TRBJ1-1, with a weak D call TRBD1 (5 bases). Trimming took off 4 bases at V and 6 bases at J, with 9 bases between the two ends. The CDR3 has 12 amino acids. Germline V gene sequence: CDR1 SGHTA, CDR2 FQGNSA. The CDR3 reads CASSWGGAEAFF. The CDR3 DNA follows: TGTGCCAGCAGCTGGGGAGGGGCTGAAGCTTTCTTT.